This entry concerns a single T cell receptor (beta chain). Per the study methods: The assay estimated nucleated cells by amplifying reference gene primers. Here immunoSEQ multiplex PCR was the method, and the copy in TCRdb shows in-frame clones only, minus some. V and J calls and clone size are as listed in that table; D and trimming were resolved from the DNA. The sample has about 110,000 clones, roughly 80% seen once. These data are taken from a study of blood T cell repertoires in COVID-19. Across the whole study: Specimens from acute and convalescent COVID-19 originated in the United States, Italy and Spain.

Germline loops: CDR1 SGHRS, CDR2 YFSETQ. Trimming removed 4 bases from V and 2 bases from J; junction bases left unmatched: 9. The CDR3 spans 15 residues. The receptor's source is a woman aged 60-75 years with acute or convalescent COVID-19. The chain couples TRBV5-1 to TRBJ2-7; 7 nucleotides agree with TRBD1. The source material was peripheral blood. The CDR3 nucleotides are TGCGCCAGCAGCATTTCCGGGACAGCCACCTACGAGCAGTACTTC. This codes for CASSISGTATYEQYF.